This record concerns one TCR beta chain sequence. The length of the CDR3 is 15 residues. CDR1 is MDHEN, CDR2 SYDVKM, per germline. V was cut by 2 bases and J by 3 bases, with 11 bases left in between. The data were obtained in a study of control samples from healthy donors and cancer patients. Assay used: immunoSEQ multiplex PCR; TCRdb lists only in-frame clones, some missing. The data contain roughly 76,000 clones, about 95% of them singletons. This clonotype was obtained from a woman between 40 and 50 years old in good health. The V gene is TRBV28, the J gene TRBJ2-1; tentative D call: TRBD1 (7 bases). The sequencing input was blood. CDR3 in DNA: TGTGCCAGCAGTTTAGCGGGGACAGACTACAATGAGCAGTTCTTC. Translated, it gives CASSLAGTDYNEQFF.